This paragraph covers one T cell receptor (beta chain) sequence. Assay: immunoSEQ multiplex PCR; the TCRdb copy retains only in-frame clones and omits some. The sample contains roughly 66,000 clones, 82% of which appear only once. This sample was included in a study of blood T cell repertoires in COVID-19. Turning to the study itself: The cDNA or gDNA used as material had been derived from T cells, B-cell-depleted T cells, or PBMCs.

The specimen sequenced was peripheral blood. The sequence was collected from a man in his fifties or sixties with acute or convalescent COVID-19.

Here the CDR3 reads CASSQEAYGQGGEKLFF. In DNA, the CDR3 is TGCGCCAGCAGCCAAGAAGCCTACGGACAGGGTGGGGAAAAACTGTTTTTT. The V call is TRBV4-3, the J call TRBJ1-4; the match to TRBD1 covers 8 bases. Trimming at V came to 0 bases and at J to 8 bases, leaving 11 bases not matched to a gene. The CDR3 is 17 residues long. Germline V gene lookup returns CDR1 LGHNA and CDR2 YSLEER.